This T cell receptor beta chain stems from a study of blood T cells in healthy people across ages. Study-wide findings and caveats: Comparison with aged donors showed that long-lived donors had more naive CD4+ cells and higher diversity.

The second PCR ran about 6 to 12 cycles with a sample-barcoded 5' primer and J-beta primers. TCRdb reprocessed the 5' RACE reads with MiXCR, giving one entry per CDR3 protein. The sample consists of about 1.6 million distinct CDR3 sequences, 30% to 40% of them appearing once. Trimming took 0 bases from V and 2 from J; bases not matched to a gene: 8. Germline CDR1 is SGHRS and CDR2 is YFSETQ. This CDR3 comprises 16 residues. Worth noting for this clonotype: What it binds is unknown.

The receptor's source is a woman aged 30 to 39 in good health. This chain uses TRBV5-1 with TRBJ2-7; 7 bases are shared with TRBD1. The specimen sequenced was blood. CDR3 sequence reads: CASSLEGAGRTYEQYF. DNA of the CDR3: TGCGCCAGCAGCTTGGAGGGGGCAGGGCGTACCTACGAGCAGTACTTC.